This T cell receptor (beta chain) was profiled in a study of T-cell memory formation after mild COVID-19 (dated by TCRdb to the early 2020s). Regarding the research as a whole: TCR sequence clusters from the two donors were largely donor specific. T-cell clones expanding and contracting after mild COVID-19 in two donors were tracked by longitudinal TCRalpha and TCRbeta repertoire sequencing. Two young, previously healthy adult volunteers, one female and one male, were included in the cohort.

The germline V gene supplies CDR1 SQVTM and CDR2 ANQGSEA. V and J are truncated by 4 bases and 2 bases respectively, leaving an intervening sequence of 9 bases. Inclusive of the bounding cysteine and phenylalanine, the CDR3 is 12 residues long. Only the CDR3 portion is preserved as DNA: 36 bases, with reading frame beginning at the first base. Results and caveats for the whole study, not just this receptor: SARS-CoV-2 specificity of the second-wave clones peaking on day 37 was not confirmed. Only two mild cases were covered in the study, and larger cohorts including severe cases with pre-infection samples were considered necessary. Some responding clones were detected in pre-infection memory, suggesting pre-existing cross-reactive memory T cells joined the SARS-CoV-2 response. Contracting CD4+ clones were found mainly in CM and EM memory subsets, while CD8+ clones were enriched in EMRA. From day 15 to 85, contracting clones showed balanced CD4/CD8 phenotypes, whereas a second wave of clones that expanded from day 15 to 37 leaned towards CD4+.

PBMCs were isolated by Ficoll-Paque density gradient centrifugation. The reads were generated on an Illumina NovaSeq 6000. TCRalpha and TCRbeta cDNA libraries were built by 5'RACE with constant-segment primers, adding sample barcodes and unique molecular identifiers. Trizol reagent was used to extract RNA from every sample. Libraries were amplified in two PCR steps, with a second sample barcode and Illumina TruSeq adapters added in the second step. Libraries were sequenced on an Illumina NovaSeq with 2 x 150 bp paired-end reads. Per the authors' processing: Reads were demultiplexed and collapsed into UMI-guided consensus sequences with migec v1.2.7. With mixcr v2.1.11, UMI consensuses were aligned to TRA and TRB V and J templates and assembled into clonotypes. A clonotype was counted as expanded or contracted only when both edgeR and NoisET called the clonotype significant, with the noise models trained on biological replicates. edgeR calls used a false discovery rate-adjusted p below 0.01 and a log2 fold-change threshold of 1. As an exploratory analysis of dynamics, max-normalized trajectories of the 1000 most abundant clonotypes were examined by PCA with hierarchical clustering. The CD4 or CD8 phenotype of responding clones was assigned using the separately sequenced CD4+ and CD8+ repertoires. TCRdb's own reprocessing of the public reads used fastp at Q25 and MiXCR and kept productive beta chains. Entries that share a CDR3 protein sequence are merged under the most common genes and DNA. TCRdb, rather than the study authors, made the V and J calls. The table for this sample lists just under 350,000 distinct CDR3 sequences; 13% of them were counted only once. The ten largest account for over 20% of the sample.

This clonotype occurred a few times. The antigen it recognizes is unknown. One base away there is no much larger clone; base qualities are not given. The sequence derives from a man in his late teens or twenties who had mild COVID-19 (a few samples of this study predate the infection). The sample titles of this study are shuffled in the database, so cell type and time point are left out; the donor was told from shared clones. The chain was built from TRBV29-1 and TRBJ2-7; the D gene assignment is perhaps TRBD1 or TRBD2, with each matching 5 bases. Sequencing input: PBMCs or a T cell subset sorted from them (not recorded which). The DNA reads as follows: TGCAGCGTTGGGGACGGAGCCTACGAGCAGTACTTC. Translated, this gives CSVGDGAYEQYF.